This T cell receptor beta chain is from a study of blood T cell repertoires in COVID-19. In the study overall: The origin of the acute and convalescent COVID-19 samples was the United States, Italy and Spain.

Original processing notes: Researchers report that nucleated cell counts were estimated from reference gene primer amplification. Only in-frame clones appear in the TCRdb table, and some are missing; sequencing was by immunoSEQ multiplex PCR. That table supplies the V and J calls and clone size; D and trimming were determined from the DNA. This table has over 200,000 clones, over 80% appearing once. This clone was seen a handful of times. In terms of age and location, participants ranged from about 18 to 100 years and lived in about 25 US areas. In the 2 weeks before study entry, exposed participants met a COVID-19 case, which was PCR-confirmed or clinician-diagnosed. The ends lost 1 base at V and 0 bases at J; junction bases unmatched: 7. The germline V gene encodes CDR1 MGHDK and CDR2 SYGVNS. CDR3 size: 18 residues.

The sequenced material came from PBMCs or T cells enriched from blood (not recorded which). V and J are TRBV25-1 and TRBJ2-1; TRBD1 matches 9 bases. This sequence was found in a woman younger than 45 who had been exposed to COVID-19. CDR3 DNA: TGTGCCAGCAGTGAATTCAGGACAGGGGTTAGCTCCTACAATGAGCAGTTCTTC. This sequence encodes CASSEFRTGVSSYNEQFF.